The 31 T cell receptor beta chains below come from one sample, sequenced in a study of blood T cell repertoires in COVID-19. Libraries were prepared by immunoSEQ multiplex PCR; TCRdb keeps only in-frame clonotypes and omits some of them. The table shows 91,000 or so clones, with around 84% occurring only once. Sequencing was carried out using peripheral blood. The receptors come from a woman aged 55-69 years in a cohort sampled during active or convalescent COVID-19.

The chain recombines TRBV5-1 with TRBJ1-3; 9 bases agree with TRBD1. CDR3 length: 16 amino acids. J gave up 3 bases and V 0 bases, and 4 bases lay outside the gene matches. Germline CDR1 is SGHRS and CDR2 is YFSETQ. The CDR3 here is CASSLAGTGLGNTIYF. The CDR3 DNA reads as TGCGCCAGCAGCTTGGCCGGGACAGGGCTTGGAAACACCATATATTTT. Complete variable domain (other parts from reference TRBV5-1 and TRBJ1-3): KAGVTQTPRYLIKTRGQQVTLSCSPISGHRSVSWYQQTPGQGLQFLFEYFSETQRNKGNFPGRFSGRQFSNSRSEMNVSTLELGDSALYLCASSLAGTGLGNTIYFGEGSWLTVV.

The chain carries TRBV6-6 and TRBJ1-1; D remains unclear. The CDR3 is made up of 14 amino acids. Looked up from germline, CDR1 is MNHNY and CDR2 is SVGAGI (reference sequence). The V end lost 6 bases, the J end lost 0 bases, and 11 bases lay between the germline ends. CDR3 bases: TGTGCCAGCAGGGCAGGCAGTGTGAACACTGAAGCTTTCTTT. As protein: CASRAGSVNTEAFF.

The DNA of the CDR3 is TGTGCCAGCAGGCCGGACAGCTCTGGAAACACCATATATTTT. Amino acid sequence: CASRPDSSGNTIYF. The rearrangement links TRBV28 to TRBJ1-3; TRBD1 might be the D (6 bases). This CDR3 comprises 14 residues. The V gene lost 6 bases and the J gene lost 0 bases, with 9 bases spanning the gap. Per germline, CDR1 MDHEN and CDR2 SYDVKM.

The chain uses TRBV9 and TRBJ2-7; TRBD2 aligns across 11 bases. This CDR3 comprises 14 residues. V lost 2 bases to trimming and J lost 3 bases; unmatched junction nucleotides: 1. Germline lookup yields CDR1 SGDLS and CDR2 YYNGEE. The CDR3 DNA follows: TGTGCCAGCAGCGTCGGGACTAGCGGCTACGAGCAGTACTTC. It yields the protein CASSVGTSGYEQYF.

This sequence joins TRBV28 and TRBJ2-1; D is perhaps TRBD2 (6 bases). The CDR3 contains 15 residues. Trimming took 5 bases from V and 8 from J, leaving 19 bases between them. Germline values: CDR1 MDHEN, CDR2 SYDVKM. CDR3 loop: CASSPLGRPGDEQFF. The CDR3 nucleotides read TGTGCCAGCAGTCCTCTGGGGAGGCCGGGGGATGAGCAGTTCTTC.

The CDR3 DNA sequence: TGTGCCACCGGGACTAGCGGGAACCAAGAGACCCAGTACTTC. The encoded protein is CATGTSGNQETQYF. The V and J genes are TRBV6-5 and TRBJ2-5; 13 nucleotides line up with TRBD2. This CDR3 region has 14 residues. The junction had 2 bases not matched to a gene; V was cut back by 10 bases and J by 0 bases. Looked up from germline, CDR1 is MNHEY and CDR2 is SVGAGI.

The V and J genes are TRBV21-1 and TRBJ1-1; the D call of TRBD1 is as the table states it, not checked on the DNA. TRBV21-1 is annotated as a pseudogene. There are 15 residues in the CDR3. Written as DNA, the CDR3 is TGTGCCAGCTCAGGAGGGGGACAGATGAACACTGAAGCTTTCTTT. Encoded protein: CASSGGGQMNTEAFF.

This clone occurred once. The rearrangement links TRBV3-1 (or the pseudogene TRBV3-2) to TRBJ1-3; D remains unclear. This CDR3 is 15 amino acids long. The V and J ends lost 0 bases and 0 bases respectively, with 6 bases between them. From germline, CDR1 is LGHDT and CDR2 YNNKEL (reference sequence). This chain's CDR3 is CASSQEEISGNTIYF. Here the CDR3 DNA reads TGTGCCAGCAGCCAAGAGGAGATCTCTGGAAACACCATATATTTT.

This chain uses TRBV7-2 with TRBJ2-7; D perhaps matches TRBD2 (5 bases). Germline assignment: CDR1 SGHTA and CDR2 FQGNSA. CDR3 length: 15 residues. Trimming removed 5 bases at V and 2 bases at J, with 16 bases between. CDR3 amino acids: CASSHLGVRPYEQYF. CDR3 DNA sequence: TGTGCCAGCAGCCACCTCGGGGTTAGGCCCTACGAGCAGTACTTC.

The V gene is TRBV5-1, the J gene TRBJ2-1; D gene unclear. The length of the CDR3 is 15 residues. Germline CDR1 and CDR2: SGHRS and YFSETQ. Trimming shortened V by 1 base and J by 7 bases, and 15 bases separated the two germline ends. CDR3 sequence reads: CASSLSAASPNEQFF. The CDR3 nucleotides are TGCGCCAGCAGCTTGTCGGCGGCATCCCCAAATGAGCAGTTCTTC.

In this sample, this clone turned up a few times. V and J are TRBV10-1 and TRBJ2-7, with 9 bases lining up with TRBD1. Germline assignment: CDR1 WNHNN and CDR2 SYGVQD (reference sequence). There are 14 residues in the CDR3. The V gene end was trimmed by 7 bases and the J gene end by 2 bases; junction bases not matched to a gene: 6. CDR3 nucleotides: TGCGCCAGCAATGCCGGGACAGGGCCCTACGAGCAGTACTTC. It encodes CASNAGTGPYEQYF.

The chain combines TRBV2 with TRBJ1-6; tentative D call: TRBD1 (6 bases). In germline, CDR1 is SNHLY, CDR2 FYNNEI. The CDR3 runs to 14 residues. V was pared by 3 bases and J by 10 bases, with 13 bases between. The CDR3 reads CASSDLQGPSPLHF. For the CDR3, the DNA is TGTGCCAGCAGTGATTTACAGGGACCATCACCCCTCCACTTT.

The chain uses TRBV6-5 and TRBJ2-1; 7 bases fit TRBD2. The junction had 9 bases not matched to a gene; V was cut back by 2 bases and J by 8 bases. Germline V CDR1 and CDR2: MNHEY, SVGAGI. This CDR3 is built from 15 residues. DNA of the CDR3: TGTGCCAGCAGTTACATCGCGGGAGTCATGGATGAGCAGTTCTTC. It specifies CASSYIAGVMDEQFF.

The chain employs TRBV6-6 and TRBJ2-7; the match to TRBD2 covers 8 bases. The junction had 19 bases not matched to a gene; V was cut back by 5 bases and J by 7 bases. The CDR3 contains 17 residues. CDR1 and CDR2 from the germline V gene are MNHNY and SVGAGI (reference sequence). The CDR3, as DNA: TGTGCCAGCAGTCCCGGGGGGGGTGCTTTGGCTTCAAAAGAGCAGTACTTC. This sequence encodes CASSPGGGALASKEQYF.

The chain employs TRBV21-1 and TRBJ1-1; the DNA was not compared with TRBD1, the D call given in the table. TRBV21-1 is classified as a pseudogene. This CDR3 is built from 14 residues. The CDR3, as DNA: TGTGCCAGCAGGGACAGGCCCCGAGGCACTGAAGCTTTCTTT. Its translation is CASRDRPRGTEAFF.

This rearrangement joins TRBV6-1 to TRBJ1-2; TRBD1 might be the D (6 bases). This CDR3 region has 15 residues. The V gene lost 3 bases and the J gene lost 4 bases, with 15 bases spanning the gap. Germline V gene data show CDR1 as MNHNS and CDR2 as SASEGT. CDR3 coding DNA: TGTGCCAGCAGTGATATAGGAACAGGGCTCTATGGCTACACCTTC. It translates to CASSDIGTGLYGYTF.

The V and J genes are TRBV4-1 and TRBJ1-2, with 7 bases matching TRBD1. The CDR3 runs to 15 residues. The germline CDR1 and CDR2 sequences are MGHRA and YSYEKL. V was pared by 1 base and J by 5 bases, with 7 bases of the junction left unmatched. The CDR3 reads CASSQGPGTAYGYTF. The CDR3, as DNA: TGCGCCAGCAGCCAAGGCCCCGGGACAGCGTATGGCTACACCTTC.

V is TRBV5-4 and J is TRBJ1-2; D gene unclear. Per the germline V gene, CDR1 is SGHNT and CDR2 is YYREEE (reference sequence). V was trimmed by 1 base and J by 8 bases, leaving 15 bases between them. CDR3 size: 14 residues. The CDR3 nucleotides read TGTGCCAGCAGCTTGCAGACCAAGGAGCACGGCTACACCTTC. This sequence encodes CASSLQTKEHGYTF.

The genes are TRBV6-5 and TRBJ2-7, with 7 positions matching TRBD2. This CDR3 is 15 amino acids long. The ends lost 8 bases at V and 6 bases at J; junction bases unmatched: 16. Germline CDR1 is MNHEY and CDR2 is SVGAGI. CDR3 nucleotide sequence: TGTGCCAGCCTCCTAGAAAATAGCGGGCGGGGCGAGCAGTACTTC. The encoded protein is CASLLENSGRGEQYF.

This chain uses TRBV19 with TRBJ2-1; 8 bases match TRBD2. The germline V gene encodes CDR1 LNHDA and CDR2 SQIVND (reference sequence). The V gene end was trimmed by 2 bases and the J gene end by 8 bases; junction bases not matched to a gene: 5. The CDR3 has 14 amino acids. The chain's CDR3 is CASSITVRGDEQFF. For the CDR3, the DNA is TGTGCCAGTAGTATAACGGTGCGGGGGGATGAGCAGTTCTTC.

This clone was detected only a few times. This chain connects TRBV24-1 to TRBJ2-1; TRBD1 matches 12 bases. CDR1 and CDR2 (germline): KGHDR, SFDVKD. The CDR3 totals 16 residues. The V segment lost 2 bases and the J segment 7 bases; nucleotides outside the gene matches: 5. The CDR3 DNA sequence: TGTGCCACCAGTGATTCCCGGGACAGGGGGCAAAATGAGCAGTTCTTC. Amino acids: CATSDSRDRGQNEQFF.

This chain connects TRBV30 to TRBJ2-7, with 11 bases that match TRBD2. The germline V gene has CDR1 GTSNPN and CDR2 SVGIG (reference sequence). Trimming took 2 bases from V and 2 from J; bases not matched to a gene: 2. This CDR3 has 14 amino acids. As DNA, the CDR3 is TGTGCCTGGAGTCCGACTAGCGGGACCTACGAGCAGTACTTC. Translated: CAWSPTSGTYEQYF.

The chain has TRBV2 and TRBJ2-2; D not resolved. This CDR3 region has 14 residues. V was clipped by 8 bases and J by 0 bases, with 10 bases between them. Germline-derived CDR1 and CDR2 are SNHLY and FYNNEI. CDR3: CASLTHANTGELFF. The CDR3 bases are TGTGCCAGCCTAACGCACGCGAACACCGGGGAGCTGTTTTTT. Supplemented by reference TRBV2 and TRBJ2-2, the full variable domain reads EPEVTQTPSHQVTQMGQEVILRCVPISNHLYFYWYRQILGQKVEFLVSFYNNEISEKSEIFDDQFSVERPDGSNFTLKIRSTKLEDSAMYFCASLTHANTGELFFGEGSRLTVL.

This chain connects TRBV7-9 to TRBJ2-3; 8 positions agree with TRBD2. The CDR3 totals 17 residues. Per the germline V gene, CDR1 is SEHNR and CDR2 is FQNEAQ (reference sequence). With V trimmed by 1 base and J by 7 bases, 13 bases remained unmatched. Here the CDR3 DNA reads TGTGCCAGCAGCTTAGAGTATGGCGGGGGGCCCAGGCATACGCAGTATTTT. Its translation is CASSLEYGGGPRHTQYF. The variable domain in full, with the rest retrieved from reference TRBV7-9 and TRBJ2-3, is DTGVSQNPRHKITKRGQNVTFRCDPISEHNRLYWYRQTLGQGPEFLTYFQNEAQLEKSRLLSDRFSAERPKGSFSTLEIQRTEQGDSAMYLCASSLEYGGGPRHTQYFGPGTRLTVL.

The DNA of the CDR3 is TGTGCCAGCAGCTTAGGGGTCGGCCTAGCGGACAATGAGCAGTTCTTC. This codes for CASSLGVGLADNEQFF. This chain links TRBV7-2 with TRBJ2-1; 7 bases are a match to TRBD2. Germline CDR1 is SGHTA and CDR2 is FQGNSA. The V segment lost 1 base and the J segment 5 bases; nucleotides outside the gene matches: 8. CDR3 length: 16 residues. Combining the CDR3 with reference TRBV7-2 and TRBJ2-1 gives the whole variable domain GAGVSQSPSNKVTEKGKDVELRCDPISGHTALYWYRQSLGQGLEFLIYFQGNSAPDKSGLPSDRFSAERTGGSVSTLTIQRTQQEDSAVYLCASSLGVGLADNEQFFGPGTRLTVL.

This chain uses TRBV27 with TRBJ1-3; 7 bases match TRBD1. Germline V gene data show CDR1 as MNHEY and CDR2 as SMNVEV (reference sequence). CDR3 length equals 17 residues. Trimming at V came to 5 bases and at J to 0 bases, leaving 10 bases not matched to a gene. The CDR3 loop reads CASSGGAGGLSGNTIYF. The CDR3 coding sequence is TGTGCCAGCAGTGGCGGGGCAGGGGGTCTCTCTGGAAACACCATATATTTT.

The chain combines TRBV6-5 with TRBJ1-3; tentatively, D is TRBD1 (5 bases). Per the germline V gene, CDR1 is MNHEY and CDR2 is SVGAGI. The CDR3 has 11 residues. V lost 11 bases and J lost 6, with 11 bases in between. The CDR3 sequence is CAQRQPNTIYF. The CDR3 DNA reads TGTGCCCAGAGACAGCCAAACACCATATATTTT.

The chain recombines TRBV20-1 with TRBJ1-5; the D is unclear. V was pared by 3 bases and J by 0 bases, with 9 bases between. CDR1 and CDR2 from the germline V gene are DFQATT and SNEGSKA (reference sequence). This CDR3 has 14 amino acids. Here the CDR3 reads CSASGGNSNQPQHF. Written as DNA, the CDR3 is TGCAGTGCTAGTGGCGGGAATAGCAATCAGCCCCAGCATTTT.

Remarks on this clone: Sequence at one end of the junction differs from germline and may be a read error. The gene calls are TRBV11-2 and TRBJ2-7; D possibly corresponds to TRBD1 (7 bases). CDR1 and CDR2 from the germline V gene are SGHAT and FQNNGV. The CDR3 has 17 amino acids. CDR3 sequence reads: CASRPVPAGVTGATPDF. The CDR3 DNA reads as TGTGCCAGCAGACCTGTGCCAGCGGGTGTTACAGGGGCGACCCCCGACTTC.

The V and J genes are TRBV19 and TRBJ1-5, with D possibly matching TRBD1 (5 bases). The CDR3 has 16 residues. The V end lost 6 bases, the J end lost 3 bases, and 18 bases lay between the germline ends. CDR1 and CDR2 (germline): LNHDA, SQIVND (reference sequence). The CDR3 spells CASRPPGGAPNQPQHF. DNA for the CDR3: TGTGCCAGTAGGCCCCCCGGGGGAGCCCCCAATCAGCCCCAGCATTTT.

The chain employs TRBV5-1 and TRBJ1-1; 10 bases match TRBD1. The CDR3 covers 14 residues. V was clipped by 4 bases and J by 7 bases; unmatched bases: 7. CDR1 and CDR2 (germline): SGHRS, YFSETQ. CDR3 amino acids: CASSARQGAIEAFF. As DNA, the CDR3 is TGCGCCAGCAGCGCCCGACAGGGGGCGATTGAAGCTTTCTTT.